The rows below give T cell receptor beta chains drawn from one sample of a study of T-cell memory formation after mild COVID-19. MiXCR, applied by TCRdb to the 5' RACE reads, yields one record per CDR3 protein. The sample has about 160,000 distinct CDR3 sequences; 25% to 40% are singletons. The sample comprised PBMCs or a T cell subset sorted from them (not recorded which). Every receptor here comes from an adult woman who had mild COVID-19 (a few samples of this study predate the infection). Cell type and time point are not known. Each CDR3 is given with its conserved first and last residue. D genes are given only for firm matches. Only some rows state a clone size, as once, few, many or a class for expanded clones.

v_gene,abundance,d_gene,j_gene,CDR3nt,CDR3aa
TRBV4-2,few,TRBD2,TRBJ2-5,TGTGCCAGCAGCCGGACTAGCGGAGAGACCCAGTACTTC,CASSRTSGETQYF
TRBV10-3,.,TRBD1,TRBJ2-5,TGTGCCATCAGTGATGGAGTACAGGGGGAACCGAAGACCCAGTACTTC,CAISDGVQGEPKTQYF
TRBV15,.,TRBD1,TRBJ1-2,TGTGCCACCAGCAGAGGTGGGACAGGGGGCTCTTATGGCTACACCTTC,CATSRGGTGGSYGYTF
TRBV29-1,few,TRBD1,TRBJ2-7,TGCAGCGTAGCGAAAGGGGGACAGGGAATCTCCTACGAGCAGTACTTC,CSVAKGGQGISYEQYF
TRBV2,few,.,TRBJ1-1,TGTGCCAGCAGTGGGGACCTGAACACTGAAGCTTTCTTT,CASSGDLNTEAFF
TRBV29-1,.,TRBD1,TRBJ1-6,TGCAGCGCTAGGACAGGGGATTCACCCCTCCACTTT,CSARTGDSPLHF
TRBV5-6,.,.,TRBJ2-3,TGTGCCAGCAGCTTTGGGGGAGGAACACGCACAGATACGCAGTATTTT,CASSFGGGTRTDTQYF
TRBV11-3,.,TRBD1,TRBJ2-7,TGTGCCAGCAGCTTACACAGGGGCCTTTCCTACGAGCAGTACTTC,CASSLHRGLSYEQYF
TRBV18,.,.,TRBJ2-3,TGTGCCAGCTCACCATCCAAGCCTAGCACAGATACGCAGTATTTT,CASSPSKPSTDTQYF
TRBV7-6,.,.,TRBJ2-7,TGTGCCAGCAGCCATACCTCCTACGAGCAGTACTTC,CASSHTSYEQYF
TRBV29-1,few,TRBD2,TRBJ2-3,TGCAGCGTTGGGATTAGCGGGAGGGCCAAGGATACGCAGTATTTT,CSVGISGRAKDTQYF